One sample yielded the 8 T cell receptor beta chains listed below, sequenced in a study of blood T cell repertoires in COVID-19 (TCRdb year 2020). Receptors were amplified or captured by the immunoSEQ multiplex PCR assay. In TCRdb, the immuneACCESS table is reduced to in-frame sequences with V and J assigned. These tables do not hold every clone; where another copy was compared, an unresolved V gene accounts for under half, and the others remain unexplained. Recorded for this sample are some 100,000 clones; just over 85% of them occurred a single time. Roughly 8.1% of the sample comes from the top ten. The specimen sequenced was peripheral blood. These receptors all stem from a woman in her 70s with acute or convalescent COVID-19.

The V gene is TRBV30, the J gene TRBJ2-7; 7 bases align to TRBD1. Losses at the gene ends were 3 bases for V and 4 bases for J; bases not matched to a gene: 6. The CDR3 spans 13 residues. CDR1 GTSNPN and CDR2 SVGIG come from the germline V gene (reference sequence). Here the CDR3 DNA reads TGTGCCTGGAGCTGGGACAGTGAGTACGAGCAGTACTTC. Its protein product is CAWSWDSEYEQYF.

The rearrangement joins TRBV15 to TRBJ1-5; unclear D gene. Germline CDR1 is LNHNV and CDR2 is YYDKDF (reference sequence). This CDR3 comprises 17 residues. Trimming left V 3 bases short and J 1 base short, with 16 bases between. CDR3 nucleotide sequence: TGTGCCACCAGCAGCACCACAGAGATTCCCAGCAATCAGCCCCAGCATTTT. It translates to CATSSTTEIPSNQPQHF.

The chain links TRBV29-1 to TRBJ2-7; TRBD1 aligns across 9 bases. CDR3 length: 13 amino acids. Per germline, CDR1 SQVTM and CDR2 ANQGSEA. Trimming cost V 3 bases and J 6 bases; bases outside gene matches: 6. In DNA form, the CDR3 reads TGCAGCGTTGATCAGGGACAGGGAGGCGAGCAGTACTTC. It encodes CSVDQGQGGEQYF.

The V and J genes are TRBV27 and TRBJ2-1, with D possibly being TRBD2 (6 bases). Germline lookup yields CDR1 MNHEY and CDR2 SMNVEV (reference sequence). The ends were cut back, 7 bases at V and 4 bases at J, with 20 bases in the middle. The CDR3 spans 16 residues. In DNA form, the CDR3 reads TGTGCCAGCATTTGGCCGGGACTGCTCGGGTACAATGAGCAGTTCTTC. It codes for CASIWPGLLGYNEQFF.

This clone has a single count. J is TRBJ2-1 and V is TRBV5-1, with a tentative D call TRBD2 (6 bases). This CDR3 spans 14 amino acids. Germline-derived CDR1 and CDR2 are SGHRS and YFSETQ. V shed 3 bases and J shed 6 bases, with 13 bases lying between them. CDR3 nucleotides: TGCGCCAGCAGCTGGACCGGGACTCTCAATGAGCAGTTCTTC. Translating it yields CASSWTGTLNEQFF.

This chain uses TRBV6-6 with TRBJ2-7; D call uncertain. Per germline, CDR1 MNHNY and CDR2 SVGAGI (reference sequence). The CDR3 covers 14 residues. Trimming took off 0 bases at V and 2 bases at J, with 8 bases between the two ends. The CDR3 sequence is CASSYSESTYEQYF. CDR3 in DNA: TGTGCCAGCAGTTACTCGGAGTCTACCTACGAGCAGTACTTC.

This chain connects TRBV2 to TRBJ1-2, with 7 positions matching TRBD1. V was pared by 5 bases and J by 3 bases, with 3 bases of the junction left unmatched. This CDR3 region has 13 residues. The germline gives CDR1 SNHLY, CDR2 FYNNEI. CDR3 in DNA: TGTGCCAGCAGTCCTACAGGGGACTATGGCTACACCTTC. Amino acids: CASSPTGDYGYTF.

The chain recombines TRBV3-1 (or the pseudogene TRBV3-2) with TRBJ1-4; D is uncertain. V gave up 1 base and J gave up 5 bases, with 11 bases separating them. From germline, CDR1 is LGHDT and CDR2 YNNKEL (reference sequence). The CDR3 runs 15 residues. CDR3 sequence reads: CASSQVAGSNEKLFF. The CDR3 DNA follows: TGTGCCAGCAGCCAAGTGGCGGGATCGAATGAAAAACTGTTTTTT.